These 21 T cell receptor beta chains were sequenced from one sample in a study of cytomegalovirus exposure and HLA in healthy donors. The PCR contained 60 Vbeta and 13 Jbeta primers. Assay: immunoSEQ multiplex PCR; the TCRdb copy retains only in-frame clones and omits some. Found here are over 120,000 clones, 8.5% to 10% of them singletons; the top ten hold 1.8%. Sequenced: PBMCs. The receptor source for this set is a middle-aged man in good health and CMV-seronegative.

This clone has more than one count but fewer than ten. CDR3 coding DNA: TGTGCCAGCAGCCCTCCCATGGTAGGAGGGGACAGGCCTGGAAACACCATATATTTT. Translating gives CASSPPMVGGDRPGNTIYF. The chain joins TRBV7-9 to TRBJ1-3; 8 bases are shared with TRBD1. The germline V gene encodes CDR1 SEHNR and CDR2 FQNEAQ (reference sequence). V shed 5 bases and J 2 bases; nucleotides not matched to a gene: 17. CDR3 length: 19 amino acids.

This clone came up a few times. CDR3 DNA: TGTGCCAGCAGCCCCCTCCGGGTAGGGGAGGACACTGAAGCTTTCTTT. The encoded protein is CASSPLRVGEDTEAFF. This chain connects TRBV5-4 to TRBJ1-1; perhaps TRBD1 as D (5 bases). Germline values: CDR1 SGHNT, CDR2 YYREEE (reference sequence). This CDR3 region has 16 residues. Trimming cost V 4 bases and J 3 bases, with 19 bases left between them.

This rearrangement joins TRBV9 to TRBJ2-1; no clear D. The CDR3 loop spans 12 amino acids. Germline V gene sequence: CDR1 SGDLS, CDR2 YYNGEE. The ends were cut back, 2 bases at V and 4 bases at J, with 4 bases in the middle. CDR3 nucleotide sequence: TGTGCCAGCAGCGTGTCTTACAATGAGCAGTTCTTC. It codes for CASSVSYNEQFF. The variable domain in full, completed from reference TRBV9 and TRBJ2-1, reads DSGVTQTPKHLITATGQRVTLRCSPRSGDLSVYWYQQSLDQGLQFLIQYYNGEERAKGNILERFSAQQFPDLHSELNLSSLELGDSALYFCASSVSYNEQFFGPGTRLTVL.

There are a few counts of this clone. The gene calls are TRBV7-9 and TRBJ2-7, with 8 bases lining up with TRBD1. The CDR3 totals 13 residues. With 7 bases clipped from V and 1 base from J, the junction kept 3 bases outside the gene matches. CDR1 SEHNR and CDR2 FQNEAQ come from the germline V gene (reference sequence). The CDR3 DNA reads TGTGCCAGCATCTGGACAGGGTCCTACGAGCAGTACTTC. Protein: CASIWTGSYEQYF.

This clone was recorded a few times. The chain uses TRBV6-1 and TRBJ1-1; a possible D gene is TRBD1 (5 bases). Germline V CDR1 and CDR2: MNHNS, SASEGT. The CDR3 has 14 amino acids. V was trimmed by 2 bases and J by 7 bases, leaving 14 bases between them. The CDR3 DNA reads TGTGCCAGCAGTGAACGGTGGGGGGAAGGTGAAGCTTTCTTT. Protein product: CASSERWGEGEAFF.

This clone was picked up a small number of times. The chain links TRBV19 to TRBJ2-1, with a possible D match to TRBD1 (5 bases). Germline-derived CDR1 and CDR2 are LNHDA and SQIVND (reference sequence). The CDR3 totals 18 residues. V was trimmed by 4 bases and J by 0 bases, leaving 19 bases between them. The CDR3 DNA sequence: TGTGCCAGTAGTACGCGACAGATAATCGAAAGCTCCTACAATGAGCAGTTCTTC. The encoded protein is CASSTRQIIESSYNEQFF.

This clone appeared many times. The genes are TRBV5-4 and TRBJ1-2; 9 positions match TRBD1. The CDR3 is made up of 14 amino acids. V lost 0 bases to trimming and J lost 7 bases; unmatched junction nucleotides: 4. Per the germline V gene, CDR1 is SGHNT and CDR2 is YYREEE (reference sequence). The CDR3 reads CASSLDRGPFGYTF. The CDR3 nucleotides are TGTGCCAGCAGCTTGGACAGGGGGCCGTTTGGCTACACCTTC.

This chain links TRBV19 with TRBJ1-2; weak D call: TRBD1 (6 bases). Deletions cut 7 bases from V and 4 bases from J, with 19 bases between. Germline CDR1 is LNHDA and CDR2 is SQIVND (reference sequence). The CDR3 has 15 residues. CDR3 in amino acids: CASNPQGSIIYGYTF. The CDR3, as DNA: TGTGCCAGTAACCCACAGGGCTCAATCATCTATGGCTACACCTTC.

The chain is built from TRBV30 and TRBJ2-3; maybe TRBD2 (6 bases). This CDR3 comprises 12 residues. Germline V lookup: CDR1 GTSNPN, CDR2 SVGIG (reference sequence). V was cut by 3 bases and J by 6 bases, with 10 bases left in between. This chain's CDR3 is CAWSPSGDTQYF. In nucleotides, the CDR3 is TGTGCCTGGAGCCCCAGCGGGGATACGCAGTATTTT. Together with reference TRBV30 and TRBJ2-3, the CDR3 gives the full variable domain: SQTIHQWPATLVQPVGSPLSLECTVEGTSNPNLYWYRQAAGRGLQLLFYSVGIGQISSEVPQNLSASRPQDRQFILSSKKLLLSDSGFYLCAWSPSGDTQYFGPGTRLTVL.

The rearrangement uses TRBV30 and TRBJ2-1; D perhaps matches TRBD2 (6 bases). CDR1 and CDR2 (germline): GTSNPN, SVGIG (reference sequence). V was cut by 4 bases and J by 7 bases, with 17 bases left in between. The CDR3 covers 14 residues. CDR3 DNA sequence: TGTGCCTGGACCACCCAGCGGGCGAAGAATGAGCAGTTCTTC. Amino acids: CAWTTQRAKNEQFF.

The CDR3 nucleotides are TGTGCCAGTAGTATTCGGGCTAACTATGGCTACACCTTC. This codes for CASSIRANYGYTF. This chain joins TRBV19 and TRBJ1-2; D gene ambiguous. The CDR3 extends over 13 amino acids. The V gene's germline CDR1 is LNHDA and CDR2 SQIVND (reference sequence). V lost 3 bases to trimming and J lost 0 bases, with 5 bases between them.

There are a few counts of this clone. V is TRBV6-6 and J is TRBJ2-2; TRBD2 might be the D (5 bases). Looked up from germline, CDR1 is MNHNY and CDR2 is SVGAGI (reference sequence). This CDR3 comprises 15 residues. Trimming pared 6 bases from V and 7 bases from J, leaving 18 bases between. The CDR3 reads CASSPDLSVVGELFF. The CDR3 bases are TGTGCCAGCAGCCCGGACTTATCCGTTGTCGGGGAGCTGTTTTTT.

In nucleotides, the CDR3 is TGTGCCAGCAAGTCTCCTAGAGCGGGAGGTTTATCGAGCTCCTACAATGAGCAGTTCTTC. This sequence encodes CASKSPRAGGLSSSYNEQFF. The rearrangement links TRBV5-8 to TRBJ2-1, with 9 bases that match TRBD2. Germline CDR1 SGHTS, CDR2 YDEGEE. With 6 bases clipped from V and 0 bases from J, the junction kept 19 bases outside the gene matches. This CDR3 is 20 amino acids long.

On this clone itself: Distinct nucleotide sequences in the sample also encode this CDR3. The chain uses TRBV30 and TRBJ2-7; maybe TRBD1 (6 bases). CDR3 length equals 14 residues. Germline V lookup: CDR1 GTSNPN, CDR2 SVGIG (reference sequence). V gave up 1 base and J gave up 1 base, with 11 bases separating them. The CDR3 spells CAWSGRQGSYEQYF. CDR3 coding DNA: TGTGCCTGGAGTGGTCGGCAGGGGTCCTACGAGCAGTACTTC.

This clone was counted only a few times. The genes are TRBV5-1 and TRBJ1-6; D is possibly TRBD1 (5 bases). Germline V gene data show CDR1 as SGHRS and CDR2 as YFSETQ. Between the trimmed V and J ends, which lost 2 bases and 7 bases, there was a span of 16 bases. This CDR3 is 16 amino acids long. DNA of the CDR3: TGCGCCAGCAGCTTTGGCTCGGGGGGTGGAAATTCACCCCTCCACTTT. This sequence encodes CASSFGSGGGNSPLHF.

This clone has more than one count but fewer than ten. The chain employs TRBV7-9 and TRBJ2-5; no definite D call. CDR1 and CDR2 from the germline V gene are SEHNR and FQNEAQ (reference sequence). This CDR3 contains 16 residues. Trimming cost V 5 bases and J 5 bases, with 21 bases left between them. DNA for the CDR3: TGTGCCAGCAGCCCCCTCCCTCGGAGTAAACGGGAGACCCAGTACTTC. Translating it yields CASSPLPRSKRETQYF. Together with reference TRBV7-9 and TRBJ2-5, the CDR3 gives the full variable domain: DTGVSQNPRHKITKRGQNVTFRCDPISEHNRLYWYRQTLGQGPEFLTYFQNEAQLEKSRLLSDRFSAERPKGSFSTLEIQRTEQGDSAMYLCASSPLPRSKRETQYFGPGTRLLVL.

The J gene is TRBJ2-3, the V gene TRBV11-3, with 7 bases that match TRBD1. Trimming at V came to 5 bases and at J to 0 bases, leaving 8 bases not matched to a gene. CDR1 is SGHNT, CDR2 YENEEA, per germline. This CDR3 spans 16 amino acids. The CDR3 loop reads CASSRGQPSSTDTQYF. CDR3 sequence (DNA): TGTGCCAGCAGCCGGGGACAGCCTTCGAGCACAGATACGCAGTATTTT.

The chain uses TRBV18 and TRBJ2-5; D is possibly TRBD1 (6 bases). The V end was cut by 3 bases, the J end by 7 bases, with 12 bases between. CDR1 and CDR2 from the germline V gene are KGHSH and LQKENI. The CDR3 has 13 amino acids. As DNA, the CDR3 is TGTGCCAGCTCACCCGTGAAAGGGGGGACCCAGTACTTC. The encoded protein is CASSPVKGGTQYF.

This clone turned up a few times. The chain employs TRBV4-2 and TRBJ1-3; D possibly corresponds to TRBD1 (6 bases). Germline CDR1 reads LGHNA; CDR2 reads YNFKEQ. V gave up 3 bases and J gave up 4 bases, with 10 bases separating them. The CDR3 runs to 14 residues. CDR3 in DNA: TGTGCCAGCAGCCATCCAGGGGAAGGAAACACCATATATTTT. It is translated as CASSHPGEGNTIYF.

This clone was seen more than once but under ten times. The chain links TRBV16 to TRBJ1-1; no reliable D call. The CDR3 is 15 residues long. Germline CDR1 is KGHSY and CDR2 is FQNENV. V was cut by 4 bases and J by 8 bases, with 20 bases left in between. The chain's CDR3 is CASSLKLDGDYEAFF. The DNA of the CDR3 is TGTGCCAGCAGCCTAAAACTGGACGGAGACTACGAAGCTTTCTTT.

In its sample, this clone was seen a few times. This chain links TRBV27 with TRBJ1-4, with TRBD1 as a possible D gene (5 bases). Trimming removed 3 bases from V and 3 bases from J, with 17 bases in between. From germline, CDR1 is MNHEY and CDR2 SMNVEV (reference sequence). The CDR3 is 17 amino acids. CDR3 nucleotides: TGTGCCAGCAGTTTTTGGCAGGGTTCGAAAGCTAATGAAAAACTGTTTTTT. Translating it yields CASSFWQGSKANEKLFF.